This TCR beta chain was obtained from a study of lymphopenia after photon versus proton radiotherapy. General study findings and limits: A bigger post-nadir fall in TCR diversity correlated inversely with survival time in deceased patients. Relative stability marked proton patients; photon patients lost diversity and naive cells. Survival link was tested only in deceased patients; proton benefit remains a possibility. Oligoclonal CD8+ Temra expansion after nadir drove photon patients' diversity drop.

Profiled with immunoSEQ multiplex PCR; TCRdb holds only in-frame clones, not every one. This table holds 60,000 or so clones, around 87% found once. In germline, CDR1 is KGHSH, CDR2 LQKENI. The CDR3 sequence is 14 residues long. Trimming cost V 5 bases and J 9 bases, with 17 bases left between them. Comment on this clone: No antigen is known for it.

Sequenced material: peripheral blood, taken from a patient treated with proton-based radiotherapy. This TCR derives from an older man with esophageal cancer. The rearrangement links TRBV18 to TRBJ2-1; no clear D. The CDR3 DNA reads as TGTGCCAGCTCAACCGATTTCTTTTCGAGTGAGCAGTTCTTC. Protein product: CASSTDFFSSEQFF.